The 26 T cell receptor beta chains below come from one sample, sequenced in a study of cytomegalovirus exposure and HLA in healthy donors. Clones were read by immunoSEQ multiplex PCR, and TCRdb kept only the in-frame ones, dropping some. Of 220,000 or so clones in the sample, about 93% are singletons; the top ten hold about 1%. The specimen was PBMCs. The receptors come from a woman between 18 and 29 years old in good health and CMV-seronegative.

This clone was counted a single time. The chain has TRBV5-6 and TRBJ1-1; weak D call: TRBD1 (5 bases). Trimming removed 7 bases at V and 6 bases at J, with 16 bases between. Germline V gene data show CDR1 as SGHDT and CDR2 as YYEEEE. The CDR3 contains 13 residues. The CDR3 nucleotides are TGTGCCAGCTCACTCGGGGGGATCCCTGAAGCTTTCTTT. It codes for CASSLGGIPEAFF.

The gene calls are TRBV19 and TRBJ2-7; 7 bases are shared with TRBD2. From germline, CDR1 is LNHDA and CDR2 SQIVND (reference sequence). V was clipped by 3 bases and J by 3 bases; unmatched bases: 8. This CDR3 spans 15 amino acids. The CDR3 DNA is TGTGCCAGTAGTATTTCGGGGGGATCGGACTACGAGCAGTACTTC. Translated, it gives CASSISGGSDYEQYF.

The CDR3 sequence: CASSPPRVGTGHEQYF. The CDR3 region has the DNA TGTGCCAGCTCACCACCGAGAGTTGGGACAGGCCACGAGCAGTACTTC. The chain links TRBV18 to TRBJ2-7; 8 nucleotides align to TRBD1. The CDR3 runs to 16 residues. CDR1 is KGHSH, CDR2 LQKENI, per germline. V shed 0 bases and J 5 bases; nucleotides not matched to a gene: 9.

This chain connects TRBV7-9 to TRBJ2-2; 11 bases match TRBD2. Germline CDR1 reads SEHNR; CDR2 reads FQNEAQ (reference sequence). V gave up 5 bases and J gave up 0 bases; unmatched junction bases: 2. CDR3 length: 16 amino acids. CDR3 DNA: TGTGCCAGCAGCAGACTAGCGGGGTCGAACACCGGGGAGCTGTTTTTT. Translating it yields CASSRLAGSNTGELFF.

This clone appeared a single time. This chain uses TRBV29-1 with TRBJ2-7; 11 bases match TRBD2. CDR3 length: 14 amino acids. Trimming at V came to 7 bases and at J to 0 bases, leaving 5 bases not matched to a gene. Germline V CDR1 and CDR2: SQVTM, ANQGSEA. The CDR3 DNA follows: TGCAGCGCCAGACTAGCGGGACCCTCCTACGAGCAGTACTTC. Residues: CSARLAGPSYEQYF.

The chain uses TRBV5-6 and TRBJ2-7; D perhaps matches TRBD2 (6 bases). CDR1 SGHDT and CDR2 YYEEEE come from the germline V gene. V was trimmed by 5 bases and J by 0 bases, leaving 9 bases between them. The CDR3 sequence is 13 residues long. The CDR3 coding sequence is TGTGCCAGCAGGGCCGGGAGCTCCTACGAGCAGTACTTC. Protein: CASRAGSSYEQYF.

This clone is a singleton in its sample. The rearrangement links TRBV28 to TRBJ2-4; no definite D call. CDR1 is MDHEN and CDR2 is SYDVKM in the germline V gene. The germline V and J ends were trimmed by 3 bases and 0 bases, with 12 bases remaining between them. This CDR3 contains 16 residues. The CDR3 sequence is CASSLWAGVAKNIQYF. The CDR3 region has the DNA TGTGCCAGCAGTTTGTGGGCAGGTGTAGCCAAAAACATTCAGTACTTC. Combining the CDR3 with reference TRBV28 and TRBJ2-4 gives the whole variable domain DVKVTQSSRYLVKRTGEKVFLECVQDMDHENMFWYRQDPGLGLRLIYFSYDVKMKEKGDIPEGYSVSREKKERFSLILESASTNQTSMYLCASSLWAGVAKNIQYFGAGTRLSVL.

The chain uses TRBV10-1 and TRBJ2-7; 7 bases match TRBD2. The J segment lost 0 bases and the V segment lost 3 bases, leaving 5 bases of the junction unmatched. CDR3 length equals 15 residues. The germline gives CDR1 WNHNN, CDR2 SYGVQD (reference sequence). The CDR3 here is CASSEPSGSSYEQYF. The CDR3 DNA follows: TGCGCCAGCAGTGAACCTAGCGGTAGCTCCTACGAGCAGTACTTC.

The gene calls are TRBV6-5 and TRBJ1-2; 7 nucleotides line up with TRBD1. Germline lookup yields CDR1 MNHEY and CDR2 SVGAGI. V lost 5 bases and J lost 6; bases outside the gene matches: 6. This CDR3 contains 13 residues. CDR3 protein: CASSTQGLHGYTF. The CDR3 region has the DNA TGTGCCAGCAGTACACAGGGGCTTCATGGCTACACCTTC.

This chain uses TRBV5-1 with TRBJ2-3, with a possible D match to TRBD1 (5 bases). Germline values: CDR1 SGHRS, CDR2 YFSETQ. Trimming stripped 4 bases from V and 0 bases from J, with 9 bases between. The CDR3 length is 14 residues. CDR3 region: CASSPGQSTDTQYF. In nucleotides, the CDR3 is TGCGCCAGCAGCCCTGGACAAAGCACAGATACGCAGTATTTT.

The chain employs TRBV27 and TRBJ2-7, with 8 bases that match TRBD2. CDR1 MNHEY and CDR2 SMNVEV come from the germline V gene (reference sequence). The CDR3 contains 15 residues. V was clipped by 1 base and J by 2 bases; unmatched bases: 4. The CDR3 sequence: CASSLFRTSTYEQYF. CDR3 nucleotide sequence: TGTGCCAGCAGTTTATTTCGGACTAGCACCTACGAGCAGTACTTC.

This chain uses TRBV27 with TRBJ1-4; D gene ambiguous. CDR3 length: 15 residues. V lost 5 bases to trimming and J lost 8 bases, with 18 bases between them. Germline-derived CDR1 and CDR2 are MNHEY and SMNVEV (reference sequence). CDR3 nucleotides: TGTGCCAGCAGTCCCCTATCCCCAATGGAGGAAAAACTGTTTTTT. As protein: CASSPLSPMEEKLFF.

The chain couples TRBV28 to TRBJ2-7; 9 nucleotides align to TRBD1. J lost 3 bases, V lost 6 bases, and 6 bases had no gene match. This CDR3 has 14 residues. CDR1 is MDHEN and CDR2 is SYDVKM in the germline V gene. As DNA, the CDR3 is TGTGCCAGCAGGGTGACAGGGGGGCACTACGAGCAGTACTTC. The encoded protein is CASRVTGGHYEQYF.

The chain recombines TRBV19 with TRBJ2-5, with 8 positions matching TRBD2. This CDR3 contains 14 residues. CDR1 and CDR2 from the germline V gene are LNHDA and SQIVND (reference sequence). V shed 2 bases, J shed 5 bases, and the junction held 4 bases outside the gene matches. The CDR3: CASSIQREWETQYF. The DNA of the CDR3 is TGTGCCAGTAGTATACAGCGGGAGTGGGAGACCCAGTACTTC.

The chain is built from TRBV27 and TRBJ2-2; 11 bases map to TRBD2. This CDR3 comprises 18 residues. With V trimmed by 3 bases and J by 6 bases, 12 bases remained unmatched. Germline assignment: CDR1 MNHEY and CDR2 SMNVEV (reference sequence). The DNA of the CDR3 is TGTGCCAGCAGTTTTCCTAGCGGGAGGAGGGGAGTTGCCGGGGAGCTGTTTTTT. It encodes CASSFPSGRRGVAGELFF.

This clone has a handful of counts. The J gene is TRBJ1-2, the V gene TRBV9; 9 bases line up with TRBD1. The CDR3 runs 15 residues. Trimming took 4 bases from V and 7 from J; bases not matched to a gene: 11. Germline V gene data show CDR1 as SGDLS and CDR2 as YYNGEE. In nucleotides, the CDR3 is TGTGCCAGCAGCCTAGCCCCGGGACAGGGTAGTGGCTACACCTTC. Its translation is CASSLAPGQGSGYTF.

The genes are TRBV6-1 and TRBJ1-6; no firm D call. This CDR3 is built from 12 residues. The V end was cut by 6 bases, the J end by 8 bases, with 8 bases between. The germline gives CDR1 MNHNS, CDR2 SASEGT. CDR3 sequence (DNA): TGTGCCAGCAGGGAACAGTATTCACCCCTCCACTTT. Amino acids: CASREQYSPLHF.

The chain joins TRBV29-1 to TRBJ1-4; maybe TRBD1 (5 bases). V lost 3 bases and J lost 8, with 13 bases in between. Per the germline V gene, CDR1 is SQVTM and CDR2 is ANQGSEA. There are 13 residues in the CDR3. The CDR3 DNA reads TGCAGCGTTGAGGACAAAAAGGGGGAAAAACTGTTTTTT. Protein product: CSVEDKKGEKLFF.

V and J are TRBV27 and TRBJ2-7, with D unresolved. From germline, CDR1 is MNHEY and CDR2 SMNVEV (reference sequence). This CDR3 region has 14 residues. Trimming took off 2 bases at V and 2 bases at J, with 10 bases between the two ends. This CDR3 reads CASSLSSYPYEQYF. The CDR3 bases are TGTGCCAGCAGTTTAAGTAGCTACCCCTACGAGCAGTACTTC.

The V call is TRBV18, the J call TRBJ1-1; 7 bases are shared with TRBD1. This CDR3 is 14 amino acids long. With V trimmed by 6 bases and J by 4 bases, 8 bases remained unmatched. CDR1 and CDR2 from the germline V gene are KGHSH and LQKENI. CDR3 amino acids: CASSLGQEGTEAFF. Here the CDR3 DNA reads TGTGCCAGCTCTCTCGGACAGGAGGGCACTGAAGCTTTCTTT.

This clone was seen just once. The chain uses TRBV5-6 and TRBJ1-1; D is unresolved. The ends were cut back, 6 bases at V and 1 base at J, with 13 bases in the middle. The germline V gene has CDR1 SGHDT and CDR2 YYEEEE. CDR3 size: 14 residues. The DNA of the CDR3 is TGTGCCAGCACCCCTTTGGTACAGAACACTGAAGCTTTCTTT. Protein sequence: CASTPLVQNTEAFF.

This clone appeared a few times. V is TRBV19 and J is TRBJ2-1; 7 bases fit TRBD2. The germline gives CDR1 LNHDA, CDR2 SQIVND (reference sequence). V shed 1 base, J shed 8 bases, and the junction held 5 bases outside the gene matches. CDR3 length: 14 amino acids. The CDR3 DNA reads TGTGCCAGTAGTATAGGGGAGGCGGGGGATGAGCAGTTCTTC. Amino acids: CASSIGEAGDEQFF.

The chain couples TRBV6-5 to TRBJ1-5, with TRBD1 identical over 7 bases. J lost 5 bases, V lost 6 bases, and 4 bases had no gene match. Per germline, CDR1 MNHEY and CDR2 SVGAGI. The CDR3 has 13 amino acids. The CDR3 DNA reads as TGTGCCAGCAGCCGGGACAGCCATCAGCCCCAGCATTTT. Its translation is CASSRDSHQPQHF.

The chain employs TRBV7-9 and TRBJ2-1; D is undetermined. V lost 4 bases to trimming and J lost 12 bases, with 16 bases between them. Germline V lookup: CDR1 SEHNR, CDR2 FQNEAQ (reference sequence). The CDR3 covers 13 residues. In DNA form, the CDR3 reads TGTGCCAGCAGCTACCCTCTGCGCCCCGGGCAGTTCTTC. Its protein product is CASSYPLRPGQFF.

The chain uses TRBV19 and TRBJ1-3; D is unclear. Deletions cut 10 bases from V and 0 bases from J, with 16 bases between. The germline V gene has CDR1 LNHDA and CDR2 SQIVND (reference sequence). The CDR3 contains 15 residues. CDR3 amino acids: CATRAWRDSGNTIYF. CDR3 nucleotides: TGTGCCACGCGGGCCTGGAGGGACTCTGGAAACACCATATATTTT.

This rearrangement joins TRBV28 to TRBJ2-1, with 8 bases fitting TRBD2. This CDR3 is 14 amino acids long. The germline CDR1 and CDR2 sequences are MDHEN and SYDVKM. J was trimmed by 5 bases and V by 5 bases; bases with no gene match: 5. The CDR3: CASSQAGADNEQFF. CDR3 in DNA: TGTGCCAGCAGTCAAGCGGGAGCGGACAATGAGCAGTTCTTC. The whole variable domain, remainder taken from reference TRBV28 and TRBJ2-1, is DVKVTQSSRYLVKRTGEKVFLECVQDMDHENMFWYRQDPGLGLRLIYFSYDVKMKEKGDIPEGYSVSREKKERFSLILESASTNQTSMYLCASSQAGADNEQFFGPGTRLTVL.